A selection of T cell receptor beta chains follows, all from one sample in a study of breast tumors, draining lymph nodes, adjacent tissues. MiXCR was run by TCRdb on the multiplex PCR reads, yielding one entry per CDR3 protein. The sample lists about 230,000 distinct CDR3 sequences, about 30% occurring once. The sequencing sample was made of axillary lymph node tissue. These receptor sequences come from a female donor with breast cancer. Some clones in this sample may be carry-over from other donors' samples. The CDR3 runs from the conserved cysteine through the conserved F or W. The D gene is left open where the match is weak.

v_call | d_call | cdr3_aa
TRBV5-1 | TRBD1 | CASSLRTGEETQYF
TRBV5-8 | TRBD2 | CASSAGDPPGEQYF
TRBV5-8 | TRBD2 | CASRRGLGLYEQYF
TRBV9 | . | CASSSGTAGSRNEQFF
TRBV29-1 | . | CSVPSGCSQPQHF
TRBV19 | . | CASSPQGQLNTEAFF
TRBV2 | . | CASNRNTDTQYF
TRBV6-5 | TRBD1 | CASSRRRDRDDEQYF
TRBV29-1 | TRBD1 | CSVGTASSYEQYF
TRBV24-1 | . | CATSDLNSYGYTF
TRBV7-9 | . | CASSLESDQYF
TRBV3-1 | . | CASRRSAKETQYF
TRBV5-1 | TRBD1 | CASSAGRDRGSLKQFF
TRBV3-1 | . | CASSPDLGWTGELFF
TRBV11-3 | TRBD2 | CASSQGVTAGVDTQYF
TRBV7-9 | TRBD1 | CASSHGTGRYEKLFF
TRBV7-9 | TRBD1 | CASSMTGFDEQFF
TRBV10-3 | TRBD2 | CAISESSSGTTGELFF